This TCR beta chain came from a study of cytomegalovirus exposure and HLA in healthy donors. Germline values: CDR1 SGDLS, CDR2 YYNGEE. The CDR3 extends over 18 amino acids. V shed 0 bases and J shed 2 bases, with 19 bases lying between them. It was healthy bone marrow donors who served as donors. The PCR had 60 Vbeta and 13 Jbeta primers. TCRdb's table, derived via immunoSEQ multiplex PCR, lists solely in-frame clones and lacks some. The table lists just under 80,000 clones, roughly four fifths of them singletons, with around 4.2% in the top ten. Sequencing input: PBMCs. This chain uses TRBV9 with TRBJ2-3; tentatively, D is TRBD2 (5 bases). The TCR originated in a man aged 35 to 55 in good health and CMV-seronegative. The CDR3 region is CASSVEEAGGYLTDTQYF. The CDR3 DNA reads as TGTGCCAGCAGCGTAGAGGAGGCTGGAGGATACCTCACAGATACGCAGTATTTT.